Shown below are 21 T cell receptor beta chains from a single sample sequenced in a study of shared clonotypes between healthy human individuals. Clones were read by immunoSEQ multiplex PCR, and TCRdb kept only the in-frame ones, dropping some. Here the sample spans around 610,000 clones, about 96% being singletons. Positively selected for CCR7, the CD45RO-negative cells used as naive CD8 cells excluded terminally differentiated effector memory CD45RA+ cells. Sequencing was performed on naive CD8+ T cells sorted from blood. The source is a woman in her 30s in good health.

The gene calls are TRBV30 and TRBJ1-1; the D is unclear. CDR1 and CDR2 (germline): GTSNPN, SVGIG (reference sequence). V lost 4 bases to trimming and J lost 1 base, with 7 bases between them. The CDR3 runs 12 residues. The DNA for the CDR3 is TGTGCCTGGATGTTACCGAACACTGAAGCTTTCTTT. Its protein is CAWMLPNTEAFF.

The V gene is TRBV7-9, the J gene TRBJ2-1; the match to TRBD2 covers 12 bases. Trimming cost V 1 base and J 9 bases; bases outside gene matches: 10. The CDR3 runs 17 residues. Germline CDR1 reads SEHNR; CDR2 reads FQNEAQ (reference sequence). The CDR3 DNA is TGTGCCAGCAGCTTAGGTTCAGGACTAGCGGGGAGCACTGAGCAGTTCTTC. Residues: CASSLGSGLAGSTEQFF.

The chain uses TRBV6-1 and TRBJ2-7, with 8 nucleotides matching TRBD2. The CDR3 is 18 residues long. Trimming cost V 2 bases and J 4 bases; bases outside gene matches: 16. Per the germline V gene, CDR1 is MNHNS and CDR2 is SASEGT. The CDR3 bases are TGTGCCAGCAGTGAACGGGCGGGCGGGAGGCCACGTTATTACGAGCAGTACTTC. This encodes CASSERAGGRPRYYEQYF.

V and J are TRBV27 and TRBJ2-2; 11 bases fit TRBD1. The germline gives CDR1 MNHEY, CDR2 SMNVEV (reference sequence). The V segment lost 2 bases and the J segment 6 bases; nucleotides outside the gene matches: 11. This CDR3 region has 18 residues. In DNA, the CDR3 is TGTGCCAGCAGTTTAATCGCCCGGACAGGGGGCAGCGCCGGGGAGCTGTTTTTT. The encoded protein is CASSLIARTGGSAGELFF.

CDR3 in amino acids: CASSRGGRGSSYEQYF. Here the CDR3 DNA reads TGTGCCAGCAGCCGGGGGGGGCGGGGCAGCTCCTACGAGCAGTACTTC. The V and J genes are TRBV27 and TRBJ2-7; 8 bases fit TRBD2. Per the germline V gene, CDR1 is MNHEY and CDR2 is SMNVEV (reference sequence). With 6 bases clipped from V and 0 bases from J, the junction kept 10 bases outside the gene matches. This CDR3 spans 16 amino acids.

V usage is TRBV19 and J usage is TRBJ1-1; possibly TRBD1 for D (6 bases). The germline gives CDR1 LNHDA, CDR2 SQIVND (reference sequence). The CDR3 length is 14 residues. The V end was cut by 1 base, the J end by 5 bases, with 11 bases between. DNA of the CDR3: TGTGCCAGTAGTATAGTTCCAGGGGAGACTGAAGCTTTCTTT. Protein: CASSIVPGETEAFF.

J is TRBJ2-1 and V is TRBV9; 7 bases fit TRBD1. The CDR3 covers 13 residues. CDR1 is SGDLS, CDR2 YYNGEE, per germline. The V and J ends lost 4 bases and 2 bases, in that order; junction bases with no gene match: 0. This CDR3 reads CASSQGAYNEQFF. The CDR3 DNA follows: TGTGCCAGCAGCCAGGGGGCCTACAATGAGCAGTTCTTC.

CDR3 region: CASSVGLSDTEAFF. The CDR3 bases are TGTGCCAGCAGCGTAGGGCTTTCCGACACTGAAGCTTTCTTT. V is TRBV9 and J is TRBJ1-1; D uncertain. The CDR3 totals 14 residues. The V end was cut by 0 bases, the J end by 3 bases, with 9 bases between. The germline V gene encodes CDR1 SGDLS and CDR2 YYNGEE. The full variable domain, completed using reference TRBV9 and TRBJ1-1, is DSGVTQTPKHLITATGQRVTLRCSPRSGDLSVYWYQQSLDQGLQFLIQYYNGEERAKGNILERFSAQQFPDLHSELNLSSLELGDSALYFCASSVGLSDTEAFFGQGTRLTVV.

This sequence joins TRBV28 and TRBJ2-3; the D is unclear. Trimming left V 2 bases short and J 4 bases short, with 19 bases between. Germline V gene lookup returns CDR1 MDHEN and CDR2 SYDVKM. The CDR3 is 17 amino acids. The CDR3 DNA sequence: TGTGCCAGCAGTTTAGAGGCGGCTGACTTGCGCCCAGATACGCAGTATTTT. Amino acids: CASSLEAADLRPDTQYF. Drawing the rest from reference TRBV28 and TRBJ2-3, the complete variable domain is DVKVTQSSRYLVKRTGEKVFLECVQDMDHENMFWYRQDPGLGLRLIYFSYDVKMKEKGDIPEGYSVSREKKERFSLILESASTNQTSMYLCASSLEAADLRPDTQYFGPGTRLTVL.

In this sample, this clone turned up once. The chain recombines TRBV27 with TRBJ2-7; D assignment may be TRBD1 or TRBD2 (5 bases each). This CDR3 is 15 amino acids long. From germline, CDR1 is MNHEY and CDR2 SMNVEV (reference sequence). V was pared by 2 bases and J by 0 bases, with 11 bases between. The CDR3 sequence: CASSLRGAISYEQYF. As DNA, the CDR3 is TGTGCCAGCAGTTTACGAGGGGCTATCTCCTACGAGCAGTACTTC.

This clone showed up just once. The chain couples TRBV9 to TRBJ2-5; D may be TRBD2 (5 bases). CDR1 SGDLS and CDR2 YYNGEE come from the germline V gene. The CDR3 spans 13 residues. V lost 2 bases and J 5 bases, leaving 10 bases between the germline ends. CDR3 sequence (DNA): TGTGCCAGCAGCGTTGAGCCGGGGGAGACCCAGTACTTC. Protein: CASSVEPGETQYF.

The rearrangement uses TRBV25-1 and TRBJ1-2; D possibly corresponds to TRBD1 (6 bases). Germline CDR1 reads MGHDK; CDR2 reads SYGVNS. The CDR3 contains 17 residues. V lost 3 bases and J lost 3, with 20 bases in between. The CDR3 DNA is TGTGCCAGCAGTGACCCCGGGCGGACAGATCCTGACTATGGCTACACCTTC. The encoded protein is CASSDPGRTDPDYGYTF.

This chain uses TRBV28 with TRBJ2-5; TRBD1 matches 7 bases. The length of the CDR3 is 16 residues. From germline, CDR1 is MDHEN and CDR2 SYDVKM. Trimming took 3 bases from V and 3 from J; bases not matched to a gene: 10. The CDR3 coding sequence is TGTGCCAGCAGTTTGGGCAGGGGGAAGGGCAAAGAGACCCAGTACTTC. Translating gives CASSLGRGKGKETQYF. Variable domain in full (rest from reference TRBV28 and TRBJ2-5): DVKVTQSSRYLVKRTGEKVFLECVQDMDHENMFWYRQDPGLGLRLIYFSYDVKMKEKGDIPEGYSVSREKKERFSLILESASTNQTSMYLCASSLGRGKGKETQYFGPGTRLLVL.

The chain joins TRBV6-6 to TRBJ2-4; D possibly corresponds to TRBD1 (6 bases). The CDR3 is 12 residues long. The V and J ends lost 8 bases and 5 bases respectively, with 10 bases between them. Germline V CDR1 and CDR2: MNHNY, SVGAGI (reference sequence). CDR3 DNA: TGTGCCAGCGAAGGGGGACAAAACATTCAGTACTTC. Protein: CASEGGQNIQYF.

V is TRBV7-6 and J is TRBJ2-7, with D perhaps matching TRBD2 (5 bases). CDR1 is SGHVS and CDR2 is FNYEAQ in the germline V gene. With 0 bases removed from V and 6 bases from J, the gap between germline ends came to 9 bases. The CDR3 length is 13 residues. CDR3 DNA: TGTGCCAGCAGCTTAGCGGGAGTTCGCGAGCAGTACTTC. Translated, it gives CASSLAGVREQYF. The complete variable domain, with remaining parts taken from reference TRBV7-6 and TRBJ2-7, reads GAGVSQSPRYKVTKRGQDVALRCDPISGHVSLYWYRQALGQGPEFLTYFNYEAQQDKSGLPNDRFSAERPEGSISTLTIQRTEQRDSAMYRCASSLAGVREQYFGPGTRLTVT.

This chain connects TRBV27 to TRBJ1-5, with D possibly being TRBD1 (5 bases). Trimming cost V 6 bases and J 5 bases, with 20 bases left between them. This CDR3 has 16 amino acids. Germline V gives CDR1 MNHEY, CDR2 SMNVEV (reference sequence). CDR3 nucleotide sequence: TGTGCCAGCAGCGGCAGGACATTTCCCTGGCATCAGCCCCAGCATTTT. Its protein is CASSGRTFPWHQPQHF.

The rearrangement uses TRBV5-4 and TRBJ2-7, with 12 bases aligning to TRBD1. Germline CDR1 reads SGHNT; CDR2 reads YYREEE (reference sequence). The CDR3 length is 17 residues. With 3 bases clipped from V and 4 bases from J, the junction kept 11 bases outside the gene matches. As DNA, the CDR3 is TGTGCCAGCAGCTCGGACCCGGGACAGGGGGCGTTGTACGAGCAGTACTTC. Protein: CASSSDPGQGALYEQYF.

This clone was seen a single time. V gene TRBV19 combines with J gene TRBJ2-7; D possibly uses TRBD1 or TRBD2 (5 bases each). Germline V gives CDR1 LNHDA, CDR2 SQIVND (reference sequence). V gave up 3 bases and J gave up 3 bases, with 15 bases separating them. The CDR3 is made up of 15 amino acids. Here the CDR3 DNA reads TGTGCCAGTAGTATCGGACTGGAAAGGGGCTACGAGCAGTACTTC. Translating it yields CASSIGLERGYEQYF. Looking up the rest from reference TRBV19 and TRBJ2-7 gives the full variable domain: DGGITQSPKYLFRKEGQNVTLSCEQNLNHDAMYWYRQDPGQGLRLIYYSQIVNDFQKGDIAEGYSVSREKKESFPLTVTSAQKNPTAFYLCASSIGLERGYEQYFGPGTRLTVT.

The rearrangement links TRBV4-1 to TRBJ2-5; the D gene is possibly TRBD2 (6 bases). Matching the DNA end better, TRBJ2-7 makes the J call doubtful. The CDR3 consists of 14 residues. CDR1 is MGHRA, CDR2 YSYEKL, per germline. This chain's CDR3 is CASSQIAEGYEQYF. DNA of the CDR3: TGCGCCAGCAGCCAAATAGCGGAGGGCTACGAGCAGTACTTC.

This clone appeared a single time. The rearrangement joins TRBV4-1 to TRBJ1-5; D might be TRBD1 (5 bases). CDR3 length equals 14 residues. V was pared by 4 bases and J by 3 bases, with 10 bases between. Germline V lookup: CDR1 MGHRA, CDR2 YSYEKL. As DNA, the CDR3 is TGCGCCAGCAGCCTAGACAGACTCAATCAGCCCCAGCATTTT. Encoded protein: CASSLDRLNQPQHF.

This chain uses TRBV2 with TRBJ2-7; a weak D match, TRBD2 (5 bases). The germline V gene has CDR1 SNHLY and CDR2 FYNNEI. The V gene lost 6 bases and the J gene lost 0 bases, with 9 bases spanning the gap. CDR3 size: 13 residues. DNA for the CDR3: TGTGCCAGCAGGGAGGAGGCCTCCTACGAGCAGTACTTC. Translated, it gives CASREEASYEQYF.